This T cell receptor beta chain was sequenced during a study of T cells in localized non-small cell lung cancer. Study-wide results and limits: Uninvolved adjacent lung had higher T cell clonality than tumor and all other tissues. Increased T cell density in blood showed an association with longer overall survival. For the top 100 tumor clones, a median around 55 also appeared in adjacent lung.

The CDR3 consists of 14 residues. Deletions cut 5 bases from V and 1 base from J, with 11 bases between. Looked up from germline, CDR1 is SNHLY and CDR2 is FYNNEI. Assay used: immunoSEQ multiplex PCR; TCRdb lists only in-frame clones, some missing. Of 50,000 to 75,000 clones listed, roughly 90% are singletons. About this clone itself: The antigen remains undetermined.

The specimen comprised peripheral blood, sampled before any cancer treatment. V and J are TRBV2 and TRBJ2-5; D is uncertain. This clonotype was obtained from a man aged 35-75 years with stage I squamous cell lung carcinoma. The CDR3 region has the DNA TGTGCCAGCAGTTATGGCTGGATCCAAGAGACCCAGTACTTC. Protein sequence: CASSYGWIQETQYF.